A selection of T cell receptor beta chains follows, all from one sample in a study of T cell changes during pregnancy in multiple sclerosis. Produced via immunoSEQ multiplex PCR; TCRdb's table is partial and in-frame only. The sample includes tens of thousands of clones, less than 95% of them seen just once. Specimen: peripheral blood, collected before pregnancy. The origin of the receptors is a female donor with multiple sclerosis, enrolled in a pregnancy study. CDR3s include the opening cysteine and the closing phenylalanine or tryptophan. Fields, in order: D gene, J gene, clone size, V gene, CDR3 protein, CDR3 DNA. The D gene is left open where the match is weak. Clone size appears in some rows only: once, few, many, or a class for an expanded clone.

D gene: TRBD2; J gene: TRBJ2-1; clone size: -; V gene: TRBV28; CDR3 protein: CASSFGLAGSYNEQFF; CDR3 DNA: TGTGCCAGCAGTTTCGGACTAGCGGGAAGTTACAATGAGCAGTTCTTC
D gene: TRBD1; J gene: TRBJ1-2; clone size: -; V gene: TRBV2; CDR3 protein: CASSGQGQPNYGYTF; CDR3 DNA: TGTGCCAGCAGTGGACAGGGACAGCCTAACTATGGCTACACCTTC
D gene: TRBD2; J gene: TRBJ2-1; clone size: -; V gene: TRBV9; CDR3 protein: CASSISSGGWAEQFF; CDR3 DNA: TGTGCCAGCAGCATATCTAGCGGGGGTTGGGCTGAGCAGTTCTTC
D gene: -; J gene: TRBJ2-5; clone size: -; V gene: TRBV28; CDR3 protein: CASSRTGYVTQYF; CDR3 DNA: TGTGCCAGCAGTCGTACAGGGTACGTGACCCAGTACTTC
D gene: TRBD1; J gene: TRBJ1-1; clone size: -; V gene: TRBV29-1; CDR3 protein: CSAGQGLNTEAFF; CDR3 DNA: TGCAGCGCCGGACAGGGTCTGAACACTGAAGCTTTCTTT
D gene: TRBD1; J gene: TRBJ2-5; clone size: -; V gene: TRBV5-1; CDR3 protein: CASSPDREGETQYF; CDR3 DNA: TGCGCCAGCAGCCCCGACAGGGAAGGAGAGACCCAGTACTTC
D gene: TRBD1; J gene: TRBJ1-3; clone size: -; V gene: TRBV5-6; CDR3 protein: CASSFGTGAGNTIYF; CDR3 DNA: TGTGCCAGCAGCTTTGGGACAGGGGCTGGAAACACCATATATTTT
D gene: TRBD1; J gene: TRBJ2-2; clone size: -; V gene: TRBV10-1; CDR3 protein: CASSSLQGAGELFF; CDR3 DNA: TGCGCCAGCAGTTCCCTACAGGGGGCCGGGGAGCTGTTTTTT
D gene: -; J gene: TRBJ2-1; clone size: -; V gene: TRBV7-9; CDR3 protein: CASSSTAGNLYNEQFF; CDR3 DNA: TGTGCCAGCAGCTCCACCGCAGGGAATCTATACAATGAGCAGTTCTTC
D gene: TRBD1; J gene: TRBJ1-2; clone size: -; V gene: TRBV4-3; CDR3 protein: CASSQGPGTGGVMGGYTF; CDR3 DNA: TGCGCCAGCAGCCAAGGCCCCGGGACAGGGGGCGTAATGGGTGGCTACACCTTC
D gene: -; J gene: TRBJ1-1; clone size: -; V gene: TRBV27; CDR3 protein: CASSLKPSGTEAFF; CDR3 DNA: TGTGCCAGCAGTTTAAAGCCCTCGGGGACTGAAGCTTTCTTT
D gene: -; J gene: TRBJ1-1; clone size: -; V gene: TRBV10-3; CDR3 protein: CATSRDFKNTEAFF; CDR3 DNA: TGTGCCACCAGTAGGGACTTTAAGAACACTGAAGCTTTCTTT
D gene: TRBD1; J gene: TRBJ2-5; clone size: -; V gene: TRBV15; CDR3 protein: CATSRDRGTVVQETQYF; CDR3 DNA: TGTGCCACCAGCAGAGATCGAGGGACAGTCGTACAAGAGACCCAGTACTTC
D gene: -; J gene: TRBJ2-7; clone size: few; V gene: TRBV18; CDR3 protein: CASSPNTYEQYF; CDR3 DNA: TGTGCCAGCTCACCAAATACCTACGAGCAGTACTTC
D gene: -; J gene: TRBJ2-7; clone size: -; V gene: TRBV7-9; CDR3 protein: CASRQDYPYEQYF; CDR3 DNA: TGTGCCAGCAGGCAGGACTATCCCTACGAGCAGTACTTC
D gene: -; J gene: TRBJ1-5; clone size: once; V gene: TRBV5-1; CDR3 protein: CASSLDGDSNQPQHF; CDR3 DNA: TGCGCCAGCAGCTTGGACGGGGATAGCAATCAGCCCCAGCATTTT
D gene: TRBD2; J gene: TRBJ2-1; clone size: -; V gene: TRBV11-2; CDR3 protein: CASRTSANEQFF; CDR3 DNA: TGTGCCAGCAGGACTAGCGCTAATGAGCAGTTCTTC
D gene: -; J gene: TRBJ2-7; clone size: -; V gene: TRBV5-8; CDR3 protein: CASSPLPRGYEQYF; CDR3 DNA: TGTGCCAGCAGCCCCCTCCCCCGAGGATACGAGCAGTACTTC
D gene: TRBD1; J gene: TRBJ2-1; clone size: -; V gene: TRBV10-3; CDR3 protein: CAISQQGDSYNEQFF; CDR3 DNA: TGTGCCATCAGCCAACAGGGGGACTCCTACAATGAGCAGTTCTTC
D gene: TRBD2; J gene: TRBJ2-3; clone size: -; V gene: TRBV19; CDR3 protein: CASSIGTSLGTDTQYF; CDR3 DNA: TGTGCCAGCAGTATTGGGACTAGCCTCGGCACAGATACGCAGTATTTT
D gene: -; J gene: TRBJ2-7; clone size: few; V gene: TRBV6-5; CDR3 protein: CASSFDRESYEQYF; CDR3 DNA: TGTGCCAGCAGTTTTGACCGGGAGAGCTACGAGCAGTACTTC